This entry concerns a single TCR beta chain. This clone was seen a handful of times. Its antigen is unknown. Base-call qualities are not available, and no considerably larger clone is one nucleotide away. This entry belongs to a study of T cell responses to AZD1222 COVID-19 vaccine (TCRdb year 2021). Regarding the study in general: AZD1222 recipients whose second dose came at about 4 weeks and those whose second dose came at about 12 weeks were combined into one group, since spike-specific TCR depth and breadth did not differ between the two schedules. TCR sequencing covered roughly 230 trial participants: about 210 given two doses of AZD1222 and 26 given two doses of MenACWY control vaccine. Trial participants were enrolled into age subgroups of 18-55, 56-69 and 70-plus years, which contained about 160, 30 and 59 TCR-sequenced participants, respectively.

Reading the label with the study, this specimen's time point is: baseline before first vaccination. The vaccinee samples were drawn from two UK trials, COV001 and COV002, one of which was a single-blind randomized controlled phase 2/3 trial testing AZD1222 (ChAdOx1 nCoV-19) in healthy adults. For TCRbeta chain sequencing, PBMC samples were collected from trial participants at day 0 and at day 28 after the second dose. Beyond this particular receptor, the publication reports: Conclusions about previously exposed vaccinees are limited, since just five or six AZD1222 recipients were seropositive for SARS-CoV-2 at baseline. In the small 56-69-year group, the increase in depth fell short of significance, most likely because of low power. Participants were mostly white British and included more females than males, and it was suggested by the authors that clonal diversity may have been underestimated. Epitopes outside the regions mutated in the B.1.351 and B.1.1.7 variants were reportedly recognized by nearly half of the unique spike-specific TCRs. Because no day 14 peak-response samples were available, the repertoires could be characterized only after the peak T cell response. CD4 TCRs associated with the vaccine covered the entire spike protein, and the dominant responses were in regions 160-218 and 743-854. A significant rise in spike-specific TCR breadth and depth was observed after two AZD1222 doses relative to day 0 and relative to MenACWY recipients.

The CDR3 regions of human TCRbeta chains were subjected to immunosequencing. The authors processed their data as follows. TCRs in the repertoires were matched against a reference library of SARS-CoV-2-specific TCRs that had been generated with the MIRA antigen-specificity platform. Breadth meant the fraction of unique TCRs that were SARS-CoV-2-associated, whereas depth meant the fraction of total T cells that were SARS-CoV-2-associated. Each spike-specific TCR was assigned to its reactive spike region and to a CD4 or CD8 class using the MIRA data. Log10-transformed breadth and depth values were compared by one-way ANOVA with Sidak's multiple comparisons tests. As stored in TCRdb, this immuneACCESS dataset retains in-frame rearrangements with V and J assigned. A fraction of the clones does not appear; measured against another copy, unresolved V genes explain less than half of the discrepancy, and the remainder lacks a known reason. The DNA gave D and trimming, while V, J and clone size come from that table. The sample table shows more than 70,000 clones, and 70% to 90% are seen once. Approximately 1.5% of the sample goes to the ten largest clones.

Compared with germline, V lacks 6 bases and J lacks 2 bases; bases without a gene match: 3. From the cysteine through the phenylalanine, the CDR3 covers 13 amino acids. Only the CDR3 part of the read is kept: 39 bases, read in frame from the first base. The germline V gene yields SQVTM for CDR1 and ANQGSEA for CDR2. This clonotype was sampled from an adult in good health. Sequenced material: peripheral blood, taken on day 0 of AZD1222 vaccination. The V gene is TRBV29-1 and the J gene is TRBJ1-5, and 8 junction bases match TRBD1. The CDR3 has the sequence CSVQTGGNQPQHF. The DNA sequence follows: TGCAGCGTGCAGACAGGGGGCAATCAGCCCCAGCATTTT.